Each of the 15 T cell receptor beta chains below was sequenced from the same sample in a study of naive and memory T cell subsets. An equimolar mix of two oligonucleotides served as the beta constant-region primer for TRBC1 and TRBC2. TCRdb ran MiXCR on the UMI-ligation and nested PCR reads and lists one entry per CDR3 protein. The data contain under 150,000 distinct CDR3 sequences, over 15% of them singletons. Input material: naive CD4+ T cells from blood. The receptors were gathered from a human donor in good health.

This chain connects TRBV3-1 to TRBJ2-5; no firm D call. CDR1 LGHDT and CDR2 YNNKEL come from the germline V gene (reference sequence). The CDR3 extends over 11 amino acids. Trimming removed 6 bases from V and 7 bases from J, with 9 bases in between. In nucleotides, the CDR3 is TGTGCCAGCAGAGGGCTTGTGACCCAGTACTTC. Protein: CASRGLVTQYF.

This clonotype was counted at least ten times. The chain couples TRBV7-2 to TRBJ2-3; no definite D call. The germline gives CDR1 SGHTA, CDR2 FQGNSA. V was cut by 6 bases and J by 6 bases, with 7 bases left in between. The CDR3 totals 11 residues. The CDR3 DNA reads as TGTGCCAGCAGTCCCCAGGATACGCAGTATTTT. Encoded protein: CASSPQDTQYF.

At least ten counts were recorded for this clonotype. The chain recombines TRBV9 with TRBJ2-3; 11 bases fit TRBD1. Germline assignment: CDR1 SGDLS and CDR2 YYNGEE. After removal of 4 bases from V and 2 bases from J, the junction contained 6 bases not matched to a gene. This CDR3 is built from 16 residues. The CDR3 nucleotides are TGTGCCAGCAGCACTGGACAGGGGGCTGTCACAGATACGCAGTATTTT. Translated, it gives CASSTGQGAVTDTQYF.

The chain uses TRBV12-3 or TRBV12-4 and TRBJ2-1; D is perhaps TRBD1 (8 bases). V was pared by 6 bases and J by 7 bases, with 16 bases between. This CDR3 comprises 14 residues. The CDR3 DNA follows: TGTGCCAGCAGCACTGGACAGGGAGGGAATGAGCAGTTCTTC. Encoded protein: CASSTGQGGNEQFF.

This clonotype was found many times. The chain is built from TRBV20-1 and TRBJ2-7; TRBD2 matches at 14 bases. Per the germline V gene, CDR1 is DFQATT and CDR2 is SNEGSKA (reference sequence). Trimming removed 0 bases from V and 4 bases from J; junction bases left unmatched: 2. The CDR3 length is 15 residues. As DNA, the CDR3 is TGCAGTGCTAGAGACGGGACTAGCGGGAGTTACGAGCAGTACTTC. Amino acids: CSARDGTSGSYEQYF.

This clonotype was counted a few times. The V call is TRBV20-1, the J call TRBJ1-1; D might be TRBD1 (5 bases). Germline V gene lookup returns CDR1 DFQATT and CDR2 SNEGSKA (reference sequence). V gave up 0 bases and J gave up 4 bases, with 15 bases separating them. The CDR3 contains 15 residues. The CDR3 here is CSARDHGRASTEAFF. The CDR3 DNA is TGCAGTGCTAGAGATCACGGCAGGGCGAGCACTGAAGCTTTCTTT.

This clonotype was seen only a few times. J is TRBJ2-7 and V is TRBV24-1; D possibly matches TRBD1 or TRBD2 (7 bases each). Germline lookup yields CDR1 KGHDR and CDR2 SFDVKD. The CDR3 is made up of 14 amino acids. Deletions cut 9 bases from V and 3 bases from J, with 17 bases between. The CDR3 nucleotides are TGTGCCACCGACAGGGAGGGGGGCAGCTACGAGCAGTACTTC. It codes for CATDREGGSYEQYF.

This clonotype has just a few counts. The chain employs TRBV9 and TRBJ1-2; D is unclear. V was clipped by 2 bases and J by 6 bases, with 5 bases between them. The CDR3 is made up of 11 amino acids. Germline V gene data show CDR1 as SGDLS and CDR2 as YYNGEE. This CDR3 reads CASSVLDGYTF. For the CDR3, the DNA is TGTGCCAGCAGCGTCCTCGATGGCTACACCTTC.

This clonotype showed up just a few times. This chain connects TRBV20-1 to TRBJ2-3; TRBD1 matches 9 bases. V lost 2 bases and J lost 4; bases outside the gene matches: 7. Germline CDR1 is DFQATT and CDR2 is SNEGSKA (reference sequence). This CDR3 comprises 15 residues. For the CDR3, the DNA is TGCAGTGCTAGAAGAAATACAGGGGGCGCAGATACGCAGTATTTT. Amino acid sequence: CSARRNTGGADTQYF.

In its sample, this clonotype was seen many times. The chain recombines TRBV29-1 with TRBJ2-7; possible D gene TRBD1, 6 bases. CDR3 length equals 12 residues. The ends were cut back, 2 bases at V and 2 bases at J, with 7 bases in the middle. The V gene's germline CDR1 is SQVTM and CDR2 ANQGSEA. CDR3 sequence: CSVETGTYEQYF. In DNA form, the CDR3 reads TGCAGCGTTGAAACAGGGACCTACGAGCAGTACTTC.

This clonotype was recorded at least ten times. The chain uses TRBV7-2 and TRBJ2-3, with 12 positions matching TRBD2. From germline, CDR1 is SGHTA and CDR2 FQGNSA. Trimming cost V 3 bases and J 3 bases; bases outside gene matches: 4. This CDR3 contains 16 residues. CDR3 nucleotide sequence: TGTGCCAGCAGCTTTCGACTAGCGGGAGATACAGATACGCAGTATTTT. Translating gives CASSFRLAGDTDTQYF. Filled out from reference TRBV7-2 and TRBJ2-3, the complete variable domain reads GAGVSQSPSNKVTEKGKDVELRCDPISGHTALYWYRQSLGQGLEFLIYFQGNSAPDKSGLPSDRFSAERTGGSVSTLTIQRTQQEDSAVYLCASSFRLAGDTDTQYFGPGTRLTVL.

The V and J genes are TRBV24-1 and TRBJ1-1; 9 nucleotides match TRBD1. CDR1 and CDR2 (germline): KGHDR, SFDVKD. V was clipped by 3 bases and J by 5 bases; unmatched bases: 6. The CDR3 sequence is 15 residues long. DNA of the CDR3: TGTGCCACCAGTGATGGGGGGACAGGGAGTACTGAAGCTTTCTTT. It specifies CATSDGGTGSTEAFF.

The chain uses TRBV19 and TRBJ2-5, with D perhaps TRBD2 (5 bases). Per germline, CDR1 LNHDA and CDR2 SQIVND (reference sequence). V lost 5 bases and J 0 bases, leaving 13 bases between the germline ends. The length of the CDR3 is 15 residues. The CDR3 loop is CASSPRTGNQETQYF. For the CDR3, the DNA is TGTGCCAGTAGTCCACGGACTGGAAACCAAGAGACCCAGTACTTC.

This clonotype was observed a few times. This rearrangement joins TRBV20-1 to TRBJ1-1; D remains unclear. The CDR3 contains 14 residues. V dropped 6 bases and J dropped 6 bases, with 20 bases sitting between them. Germline-derived CDR1 and CDR2 are DFQATT and SNEGSKA (reference sequence). The CDR3 DNA reads as TGCAGTGCCAGGATCCGTCGGGCTGGGGCTGAAGCTTTCTTT. This translates into CSARIRRAGAEAFF.

This clonotype has a handful of counts. This chain uses TRBV12-3 or TRBV12-4 with TRBJ1-1, with D perhaps matching TRBD1 (6 bases). V was clipped by 5 bases and J by 4 bases, with 17 bases between them. The CDR3 length is 15 residues. The CDR3 nucleotides are TGTGCCAGCAGTCCCCTACAGGGATCGGGCACTGAAGCTTTCTTT. This encodes CASSPLQGSGTEAFF.